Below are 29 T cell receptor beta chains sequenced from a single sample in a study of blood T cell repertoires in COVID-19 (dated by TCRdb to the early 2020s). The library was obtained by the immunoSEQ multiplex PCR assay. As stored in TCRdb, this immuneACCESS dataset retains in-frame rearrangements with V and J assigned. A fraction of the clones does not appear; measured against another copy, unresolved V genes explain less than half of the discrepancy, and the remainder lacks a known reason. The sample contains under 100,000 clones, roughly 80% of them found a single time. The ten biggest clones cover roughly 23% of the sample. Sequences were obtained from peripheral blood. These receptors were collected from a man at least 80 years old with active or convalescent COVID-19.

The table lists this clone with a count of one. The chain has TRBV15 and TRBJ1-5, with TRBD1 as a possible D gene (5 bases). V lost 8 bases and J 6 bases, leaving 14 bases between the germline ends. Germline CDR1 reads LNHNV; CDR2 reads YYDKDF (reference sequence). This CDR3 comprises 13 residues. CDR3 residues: CATGGLRGQPQHF. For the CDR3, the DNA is TGTGCCACCGGGGGGTTACGGGGTCAGCCCCAGCATTTT.

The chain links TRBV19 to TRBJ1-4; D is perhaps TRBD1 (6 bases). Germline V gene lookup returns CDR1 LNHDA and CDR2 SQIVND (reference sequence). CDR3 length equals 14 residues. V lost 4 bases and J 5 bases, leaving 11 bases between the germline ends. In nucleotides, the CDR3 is TGTGCCAGTAGTACCGGGACACGGAATGAAAAACTGTTTTTT. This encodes CASSTGTRNEKLFF.

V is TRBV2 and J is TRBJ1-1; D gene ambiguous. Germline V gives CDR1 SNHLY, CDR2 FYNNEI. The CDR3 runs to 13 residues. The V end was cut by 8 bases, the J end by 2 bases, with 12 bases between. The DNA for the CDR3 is TGTGCCAGCGCTATTCCCCTAAACACTGAAGCTTTCTTT. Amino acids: CASAIPLNTEAFF. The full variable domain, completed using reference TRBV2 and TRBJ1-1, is EPEVTQTPSHQVTQMGQEVILRCVPISNHLYFYWYRQILGQKVEFLVSFYNNEISEKSEIFDDQFSVERPDGSNFTLKIRSTKLEDSAMYFCASAIPLNTEAFFGQGTRLTVV.

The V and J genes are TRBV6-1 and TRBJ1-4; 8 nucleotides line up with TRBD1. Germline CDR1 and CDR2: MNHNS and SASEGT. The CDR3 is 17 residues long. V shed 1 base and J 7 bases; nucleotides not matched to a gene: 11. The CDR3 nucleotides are TGTGCCAGCAGTGAAGGAGTCTCGGGACAGGTCGGTGAAAAACTGTTTTTT. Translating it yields CASSEGVSGQVGEKLFF.

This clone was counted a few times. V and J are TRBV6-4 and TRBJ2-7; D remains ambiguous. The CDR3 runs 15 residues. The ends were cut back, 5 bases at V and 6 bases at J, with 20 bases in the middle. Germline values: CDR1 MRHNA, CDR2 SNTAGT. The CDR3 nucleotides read TGTGCCAGCAGTCCAGATTCGGATGAGGTTGCCGAGCAGTACTTC. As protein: CASSPDSDEVAEQYF.

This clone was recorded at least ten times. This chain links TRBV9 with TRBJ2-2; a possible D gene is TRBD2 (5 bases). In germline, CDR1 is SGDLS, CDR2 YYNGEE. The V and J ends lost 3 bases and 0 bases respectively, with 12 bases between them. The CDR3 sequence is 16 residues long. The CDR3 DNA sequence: TGTGCCAGCAGCGCCCTGGGGAGCACGAACACCGGGGAGCTGTTTTTT. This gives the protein CASSALGSTNTGELFF.

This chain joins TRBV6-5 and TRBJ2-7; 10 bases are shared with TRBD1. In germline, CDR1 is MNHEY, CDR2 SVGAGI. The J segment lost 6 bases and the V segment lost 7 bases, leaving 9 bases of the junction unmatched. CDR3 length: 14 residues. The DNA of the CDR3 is TGTGCCAGCATTTTAGGGACAGGGGTTGGCGAGCAGTACTTC. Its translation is CASILGTGVGEQYF.

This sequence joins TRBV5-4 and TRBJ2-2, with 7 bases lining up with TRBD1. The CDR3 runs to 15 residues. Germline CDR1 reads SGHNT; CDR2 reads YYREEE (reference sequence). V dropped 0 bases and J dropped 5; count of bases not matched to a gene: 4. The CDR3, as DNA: TGTGCCAGCAGCTTGGTTAACAGGGGAACCGGGGAGCTGTTTTTT. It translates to CASSLVNRGTGELFF.

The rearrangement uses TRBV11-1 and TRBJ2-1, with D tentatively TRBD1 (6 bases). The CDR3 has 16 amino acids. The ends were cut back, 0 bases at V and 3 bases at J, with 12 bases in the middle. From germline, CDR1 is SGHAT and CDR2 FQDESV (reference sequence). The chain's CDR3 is CASSLAGGRVYNEQFF. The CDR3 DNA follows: TGTGCCAGCAGCTTAGCTGGGGGCAGGGTCTACAATGAGCAGTTCTTC.

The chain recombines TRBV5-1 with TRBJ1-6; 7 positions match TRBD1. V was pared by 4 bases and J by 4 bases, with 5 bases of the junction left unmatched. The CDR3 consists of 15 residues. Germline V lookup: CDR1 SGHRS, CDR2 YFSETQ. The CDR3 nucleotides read TGCGCCAGCAGCGGGGGACAGTCATATAATTCACCCCTCCACTTT. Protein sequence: CASSGGQSYNSPLHF.

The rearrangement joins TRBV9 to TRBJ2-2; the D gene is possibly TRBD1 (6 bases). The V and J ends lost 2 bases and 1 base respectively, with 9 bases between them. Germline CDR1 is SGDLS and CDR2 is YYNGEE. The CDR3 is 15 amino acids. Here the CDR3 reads CASSVLTGNTGELFF. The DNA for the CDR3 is TGTGCCAGCAGCGTTTTGACAGGGAACACCGGGGAGCTGTTTTTT.

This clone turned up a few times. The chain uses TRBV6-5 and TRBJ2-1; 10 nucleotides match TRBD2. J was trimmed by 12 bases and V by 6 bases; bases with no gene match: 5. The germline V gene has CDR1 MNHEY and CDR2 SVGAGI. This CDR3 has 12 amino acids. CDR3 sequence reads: CASSSGLAAQFF. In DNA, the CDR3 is TGTGCCAGCAGCTCAGGACTAGCGGCGCAGTTCTTC.

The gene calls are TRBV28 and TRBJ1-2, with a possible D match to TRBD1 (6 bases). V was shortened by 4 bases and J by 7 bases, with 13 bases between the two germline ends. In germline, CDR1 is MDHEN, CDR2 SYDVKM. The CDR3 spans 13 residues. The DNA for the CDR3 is TGTGCCAGCAGTTCCCCAGGGGAGGGTGGCTACACCTTC. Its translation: CASSSPGEGGYTF.

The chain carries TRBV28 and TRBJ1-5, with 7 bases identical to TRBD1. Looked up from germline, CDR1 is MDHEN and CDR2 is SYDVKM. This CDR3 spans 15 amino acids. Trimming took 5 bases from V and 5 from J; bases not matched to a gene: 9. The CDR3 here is CASSPFDRVDQPQHF. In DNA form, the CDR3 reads TGTGCCAGCAGTCCCTTTGACAGGGTCGATCAGCCCCAGCATTTT.

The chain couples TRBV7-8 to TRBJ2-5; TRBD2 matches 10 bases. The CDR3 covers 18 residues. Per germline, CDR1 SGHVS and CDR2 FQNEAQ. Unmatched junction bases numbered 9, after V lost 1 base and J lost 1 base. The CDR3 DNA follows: TGTGCCAGCAGCTTAGGGGTAGCGGGGGGAGGTCTCCAAGAGACCCAGTACTTC. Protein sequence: CASSLGVAGGGLQETQYF.

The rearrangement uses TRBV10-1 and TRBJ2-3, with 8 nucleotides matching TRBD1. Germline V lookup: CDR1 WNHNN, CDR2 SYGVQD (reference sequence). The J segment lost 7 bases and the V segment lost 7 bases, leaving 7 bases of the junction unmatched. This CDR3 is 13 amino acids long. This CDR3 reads CASTGQVSNTQYF. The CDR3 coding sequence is TGCGCCAGCACGGGACAGGTATCGAATACGCAGTATTTT.

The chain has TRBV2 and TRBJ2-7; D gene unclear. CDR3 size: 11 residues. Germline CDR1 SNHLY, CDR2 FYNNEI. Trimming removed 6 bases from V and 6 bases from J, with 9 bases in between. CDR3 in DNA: TGTGCCAGCAGGCGGTACACCGAGCAGTACTTC. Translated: CASRRYTEQYF.

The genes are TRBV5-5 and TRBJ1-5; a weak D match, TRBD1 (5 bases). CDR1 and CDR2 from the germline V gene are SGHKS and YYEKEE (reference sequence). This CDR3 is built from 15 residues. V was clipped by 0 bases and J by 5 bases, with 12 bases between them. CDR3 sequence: CASSLVGGEDQPQHF. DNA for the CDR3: TGTGCCAGCAGCTTGGTCGGAGGGGAGGATCAGCCCCAGCATTTT.

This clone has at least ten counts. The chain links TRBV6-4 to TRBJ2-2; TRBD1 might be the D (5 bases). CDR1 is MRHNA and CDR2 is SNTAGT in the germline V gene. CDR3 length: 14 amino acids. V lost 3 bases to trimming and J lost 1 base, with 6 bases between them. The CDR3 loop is CASSEGENTGELFF. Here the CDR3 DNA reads TGTGCCAGCAGTGAAGGGGAGAACACCGGGGAGCTGTTTTTT.

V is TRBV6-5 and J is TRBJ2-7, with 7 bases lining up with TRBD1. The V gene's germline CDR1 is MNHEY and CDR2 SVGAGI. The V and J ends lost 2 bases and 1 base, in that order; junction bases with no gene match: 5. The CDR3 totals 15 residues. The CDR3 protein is CASSYPKGASYEQYF. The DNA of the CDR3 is TGTGCCAGCAGTTACCCTAAGGGGGCATCCTACGAGCAGTACTTC.

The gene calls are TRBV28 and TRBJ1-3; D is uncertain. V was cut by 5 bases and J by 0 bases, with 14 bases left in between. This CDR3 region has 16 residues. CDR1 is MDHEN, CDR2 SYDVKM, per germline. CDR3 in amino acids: CASSGMGGNSGNTIYF. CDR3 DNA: TGTGCCAGCAGTGGAATGGGAGGAAACTCTGGAAACACCATATATTTT.

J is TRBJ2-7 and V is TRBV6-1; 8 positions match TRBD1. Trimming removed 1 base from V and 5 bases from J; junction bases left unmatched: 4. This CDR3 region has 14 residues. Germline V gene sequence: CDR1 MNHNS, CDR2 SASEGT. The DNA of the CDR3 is TGTGCCAGCAGTGAAGGGTTGGGACAGGACGAGCAGTACTTC. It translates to CASSEGLGQDEQYF.

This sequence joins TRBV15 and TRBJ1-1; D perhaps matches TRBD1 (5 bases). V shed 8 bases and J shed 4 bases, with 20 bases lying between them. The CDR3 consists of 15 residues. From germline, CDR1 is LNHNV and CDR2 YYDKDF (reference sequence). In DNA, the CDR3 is TGTGCCACCTGGGACGCCGGGGCGCGGGGCACTGAAGCTTTCTTT. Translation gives CATWDAGARGTEAFF.

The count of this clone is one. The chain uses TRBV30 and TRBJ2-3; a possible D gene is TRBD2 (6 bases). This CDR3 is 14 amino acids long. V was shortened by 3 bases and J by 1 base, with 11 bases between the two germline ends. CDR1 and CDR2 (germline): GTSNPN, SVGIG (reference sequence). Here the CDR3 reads CAWRGGYGTDTQYF. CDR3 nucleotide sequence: TGTGCCTGGAGGGGGGGATACGGCACAGATACGCAGTATTTT.

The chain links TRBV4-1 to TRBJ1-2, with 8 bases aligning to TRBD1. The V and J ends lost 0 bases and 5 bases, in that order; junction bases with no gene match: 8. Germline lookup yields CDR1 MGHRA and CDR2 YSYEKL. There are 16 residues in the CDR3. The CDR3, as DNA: TGCGCCAGCAGCCAAGATGTTCAGGGGGCGAGGTATGGCTACACCTTC. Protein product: CASSQDVQGARYGYTF.

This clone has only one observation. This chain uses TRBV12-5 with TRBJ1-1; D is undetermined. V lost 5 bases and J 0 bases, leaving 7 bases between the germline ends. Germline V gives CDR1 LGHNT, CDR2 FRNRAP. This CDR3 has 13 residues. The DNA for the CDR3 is TGTGCTAGTGGTCCCGTTTTGAACACTGAAGCTTTCTTT. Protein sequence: CASGPVLNTEAFF.

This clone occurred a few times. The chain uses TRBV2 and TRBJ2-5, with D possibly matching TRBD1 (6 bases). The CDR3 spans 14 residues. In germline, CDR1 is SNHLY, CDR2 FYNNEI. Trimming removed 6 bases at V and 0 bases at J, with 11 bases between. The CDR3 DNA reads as TGTGCCAGCAGGCGGACAGAGTACCAAGAGACCCAGTACTTC. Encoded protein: CASRRTEYQETQYF.

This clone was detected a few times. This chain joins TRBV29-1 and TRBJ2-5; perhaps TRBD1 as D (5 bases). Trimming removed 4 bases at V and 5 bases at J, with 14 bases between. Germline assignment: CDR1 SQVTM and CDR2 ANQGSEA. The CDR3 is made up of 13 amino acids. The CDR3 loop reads CSVAPGQGETQYF. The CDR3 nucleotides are TGCAGCGTTGCGCCAGGACAAGGGGAGACCCAGTACTTC.

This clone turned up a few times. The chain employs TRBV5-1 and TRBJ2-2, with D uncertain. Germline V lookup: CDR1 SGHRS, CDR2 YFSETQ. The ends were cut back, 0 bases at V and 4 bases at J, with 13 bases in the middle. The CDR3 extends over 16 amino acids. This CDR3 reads CASSLAQSRGTGELFF. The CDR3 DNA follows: TGCGCCAGCAGCTTGGCGCAGTCGAGAGGCACCGGGGAGCTGTTTTTT. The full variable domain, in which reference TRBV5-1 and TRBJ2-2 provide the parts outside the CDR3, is KAGVTQTPRYLIKTRGQQVTLSCSPISGHRSVSWYQQTPGQGLQFLFEYFSETQRNKGNFPGRFSGRQFSNSRSEMNVSTLELGDSALYLCASSLAQSRGTGELFFGEGSRLTVL.